The rows below give T cell receptor beta chains drawn from one sample of a study of blood T cell repertoires in COVID-19. Assay used: immunoSEQ multiplex PCR; TCRdb lists only in-frame clones, some missing. Of about 81,000 clones in the sample, 91% were seen once. Sequencing was carried out using peripheral blood. The receptors derive from a woman between 45 and 65 years old in a cohort sampled during active COVID-19. CDR3s include the opening cysteine and the closing phenylalanine or tryptophan. The order of the fields is D gene, clone size, V gene, J gene, CDR3 DNA, CDR3 protein. D genes are given only for firm matches. Size is stated for part of the rows, as once, few or many counts, or as a class when the clone is expanded.

>TRBD1|.|TRBV4-1|TRBJ2-4
TGCGCCAGCAGCCAAGGGATCACCGGGACAGTGAATTACATTCAGTACTTC
CASSQGITGTVNYIQYF
>TRBD1|once|TRBV29-1|TRBJ1-2
TGCAGCGTCCCCGGCGCAGGGGGCGGTTTTATCTATGGCTACACCTTC
CSVPGAGGGFIYGYTF
>TRBD1|.|TRBV25-1|TRBJ2-1
TGTGCCAGCAGTGAAGGAACCAATTCGGGACAGGGGTTCTTC
CASSEGTNSGQGFF
>TRBD1|.|TRBV5-4|TRBJ1-2
TGTGCCAGCAGCTTGGACAGGGGCCATAACTATGGCTACACCTTC
CASSLDRGHNYGYTF
>.|.|TRBV6-5|TRBJ2-7
TGTGCCAGCAGTTCCCAATACGAGCAGTACTTC
CASSSQYEQYF
>TRBD2|.|TRBV7-6|TRBJ2-1
TGTGCCAGCAGCTTCGGCGGGGGGGCGGGACCCTACAATGAGCAGTTCTTC
CASSFGGGAGPYNEQFF
>.|.|TRBV9|TRBJ2-5
TGTGCCAGCAGCGTATTAGACTTCCAAGAGACCCAGTACTTC
CASSVLDFQETQYF
>TRBD2|few|TRBV28|TRBJ2-1
TGTGCCAGCCCCCCAGCAGGTAGCGGGGGGAGGAATGAGCAGTTCTTC
CASPPAGSGGRNEQFF
>.|.|TRBV15|TRBJ2-5
TGTGCCACCAGCAGACGGGCAGGGAGGATAGAGACCCAGTACTTC
CATSRRAGRIETQYF
>.|.|TRBV2|TRBJ1-5
TGTGCCAGCAGTGATTACGGCGGGGGGACAAGGGGCAATCAGCCCCAGCATTTT
CASSDYGGGTRGNQPQHF
>.|.|TRBV19|TRBJ2-1
TGTGCCAGTAGTATCCGGCAGGGAAACAATGAGCAGTTCTTC
CASSIRQGNNEQFF
>.|.|TRBV18|TRBJ1-4
TGTGCCAGCTCACCGGCACCTGCAACTAATGAAAAACTGTTTTTT
CASSPAPATNEKLFF
>TRBD1|.|TRBV7-2|TRBJ1-2
TGTGCCAGCAGCTTATCCGGGACAGCCTCTTATGGCTACACCTTC
CASSLSGTASYGYTF
>.|.|TRBV6-6|TRBJ2-3
TGTGCCAGCAGTTATCCTGGGGGGAGCACAGATACGCAGTATTTT
CASSYPGGSTDTQYF
>TRBD2|.|TRBV6-6|TRBJ2-5
TGTGCCAGCAGTGATCGGGGGGGTGCAGAGACCCAGTACTTC
CASSDRGGAETQYF
>.|.|TRBV5-1|TRBJ1-6
TGCGCCAGCAGCCCAAACGGGGGAGCCTATAATTCACCCCTCCACTTT
CASSPNGGAYNSPLHF
>TRBD2|.|TRBV3-1/TRBV3-2|TRBJ2-4
TGTGCCAGCAGCCAAAATGGACTAGCGGGAGGAGGGAACATTCAGTACTTC
CASSQNGLAGGGNIQYF
>.|.|TRBV7-8|TRBJ1-6
TGTGCCAGCAGCTTACGGAGCTCCTATAATTCACCCCTCCACTTT
CASSLRSSYNSPLHF